Each of the 10 T cell receptor beta chains below was sequenced from the same sample in a study of T cell responses to AZD1222 COVID-19 vaccine. Generated by immunoSEQ multiplex PCR, the TCRdb table keeps only in-frame clones and is missing some. The table records about 190,000 clones, 85% to 95% of them present only once. Here the sequenced sample was peripheral blood, taken on day 0 of AZD1222 vaccination. The receptors were sampled from an adult in good health.

The chain uses TRBV19 and TRBJ2-7; unclear D gene. Germline assignment: CDR1 LNHDA and CDR2 SQIVND (reference sequence). This CDR3 is built from 14 residues. V was clipped by 7 bases and J by 1 base, with 14 bases between them. CDR3 sequence reads: CASKGPGSSYEQYF. The CDR3 DNA sequence: TGTGCCAGTAAAGGGCCAGGATCGTCCTACGAGCAGTACTTC.

V and J are TRBV5-4 and TRBJ1-1; perhaps TRBD1 as D (6 bases). This CDR3 comprises 16 residues. Looked up from germline, CDR1 is SGHNT and CDR2 is YYREEE (reference sequence). V was cut by 5 bases and J by 8 bases, with 25 bases left in between. Here the CDR3 reads CASSSGPGQQNMEAFF. The CDR3 nucleotides are TGTGCCAGCAGTTCCGGCCCGGGACAACAGAACATGGAAGCTTTCTTT.

In this sample, this clone turned up once. The gene calls are TRBV5-4 and TRBJ1-2; D is unresolved. The CDR3 length is 12 residues. V was cut by 2 bases and J by 3 bases, with 5 bases left in between. Germline V gives CDR1 SGHNT, CDR2 YYREEE (reference sequence). The CDR3: CASSFEDYGYTF. The CDR3 bases are TGTGCCAGCAGCTTTGAAGACTATGGCTACACCTTC.

V and J are TRBV5-1 and TRBJ2-7; TRBD1 agrees at 12 bases. Germline trimming cut 3 bases from V and 1 base from J; bases unmatched to any gene: 2. Germline loops: CDR1 SGHRS, CDR2 YFSETQ. CDR3 length equals 15 residues. CDR3: CASSWGQGASYEQYF. CDR3 DNA: TGCGCCAGCAGCTGGGGACAGGGGGCGTCCTACGAGCAGTACTTC.

The V call is TRBV6-1, the J call TRBJ2-2; no definite D call. V was clipped by 2 bases and J by 3 bases, with 10 bases between them. Germline CDR1 MNHNS, CDR2 SASEGT. The CDR3 is 15 amino acids. In DNA, the CDR3 is TGTGCCAGCAGTGAAAGGGTTCGGTACACCGGGGAGCTGTTTTTT. It encodes CASSERVRYTGELFF.

This chain uses TRBV28 with TRBJ2-3; D is ambiguous. Germline V gives CDR1 MDHEN, CDR2 SYDVKM. Trimming left V 5 bases short and J 2 bases short, with 11 bases between. This CDR3 comprises 14 residues. CDR3 sequence: CASSGLTLTDTQYF. CDR3 coding DNA: TGTGCCAGCAGTGGGTTAACTCTCACAGATACGCAGTATTTT.

V gene TRBV9 combines with J gene TRBJ2-1; 7 bases are a match to TRBD1. Germline V gene sequence: CDR1 SGDLS, CDR2 YYNGEE. The length of the CDR3 is 14 residues. V shed 3 bases and J 6 bases; nucleotides not matched to a gene: 6. The CDR3 loop reads CASSAGQNSNEQFF. DNA of the CDR3: TGTGCCAGCAGCGCGGGACAGAATAGCAATGAGCAGTTCTTC.

The chain couples TRBV6-6 to TRBJ2-7, with D maybe TRBD2 (6 bases). V was clipped by 5 bases and J by 6 bases, with 17 bases between them. Germline loops: CDR1 MNHNY, CDR2 SVGAGI (reference sequence). The CDR3 runs to 14 residues. CDR3 sequence reads: CASSPGGPTSEQYF. As DNA, the CDR3 is TGTGCCAGCAGTCCCGGGGGACCAACTTCCGAGCAGTACTTC.

The chain joins TRBV5-6 to TRBJ1-1, with 9 bases matching TRBD1. There are 14 residues in the CDR3. Germline CDR1 SGHDT, CDR2 YYEEEE. V shed 6 bases and J 5 bases; nucleotides not matched to a gene: 8. CDR3 region: CASTSQGALTEAFF. CDR3 nucleotides: TGTGCCAGCACCTCACAGGGGGCGCTTACTGAAGCTTTCTTT.

V is TRBV7-9 and J is TRBJ1-6; no firm D call. Trimming pared 8 bases from V and 10 bases from J, leaving 21 bases between. The CDR3 covers 15 residues. Germline lookup yields CDR1 SEHNR and CDR2 FQNEAQ (reference sequence). The CDR3 reads CASSLMTRLGSPLHF. In DNA form, the CDR3 reads TGTGCCAGCTCGCTTATGACGAGACTGGGGTCACCCCTCCACTTT.